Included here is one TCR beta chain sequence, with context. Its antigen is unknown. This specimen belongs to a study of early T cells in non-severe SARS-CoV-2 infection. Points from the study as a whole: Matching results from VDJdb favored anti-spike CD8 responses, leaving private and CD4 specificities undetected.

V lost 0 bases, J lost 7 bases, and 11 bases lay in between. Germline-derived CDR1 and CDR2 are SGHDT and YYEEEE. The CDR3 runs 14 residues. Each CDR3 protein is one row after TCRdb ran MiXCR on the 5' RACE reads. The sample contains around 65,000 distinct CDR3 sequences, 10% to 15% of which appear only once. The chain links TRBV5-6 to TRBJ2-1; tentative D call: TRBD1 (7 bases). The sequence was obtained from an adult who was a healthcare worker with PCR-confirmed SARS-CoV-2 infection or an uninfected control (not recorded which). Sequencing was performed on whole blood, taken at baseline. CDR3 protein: CASSLEQGRNEQFF. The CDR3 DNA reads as TGTGCCAGCAGCTTGGAACAGGGGAGGAATGAGCAGTTCTTC.